The TCR beta chain under discussion was sequenced for a study of blood T cell repertoires in COVID-19. The CDR3 covers 14 residues. The germline V and J ends were trimmed by 4 bases and 2 bases, with 11 bases remaining between them. Germline loops: CDR1 MDHEN, CDR2 SYDVKM. This clone was observed a handful of times. Produced via immunoSEQ multiplex PCR; TCRdb's table is partial and in-frame only. This sample has 180,000 or so clones, with 82% found just once. The sequencing input was peripheral blood. The chain carries TRBV28 and TRBJ1-2; no clear D. The receptor comes from a woman in her 70s with acute or convalescent COVID-19. The CDR3 bases are TGTGCCAGCAGTTACCCGGAACAGAACTATGGCTACACCTTC. It specifies CASSYPEQNYGYTF.